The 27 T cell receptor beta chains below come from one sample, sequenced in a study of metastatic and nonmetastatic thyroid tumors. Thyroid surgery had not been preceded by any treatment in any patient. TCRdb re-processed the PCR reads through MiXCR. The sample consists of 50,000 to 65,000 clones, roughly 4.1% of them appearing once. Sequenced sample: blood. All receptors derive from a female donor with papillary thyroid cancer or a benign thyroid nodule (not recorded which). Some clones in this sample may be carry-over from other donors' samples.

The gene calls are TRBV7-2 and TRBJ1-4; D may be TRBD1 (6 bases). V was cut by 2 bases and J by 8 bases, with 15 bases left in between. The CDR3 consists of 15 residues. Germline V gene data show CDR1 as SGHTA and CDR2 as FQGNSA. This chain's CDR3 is CASSLLGRGGEKLFF. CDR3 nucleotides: TGTGCCAGCAGCTTATTGGGCAGGGGAGGGGAAAAACTGTTTTTT.

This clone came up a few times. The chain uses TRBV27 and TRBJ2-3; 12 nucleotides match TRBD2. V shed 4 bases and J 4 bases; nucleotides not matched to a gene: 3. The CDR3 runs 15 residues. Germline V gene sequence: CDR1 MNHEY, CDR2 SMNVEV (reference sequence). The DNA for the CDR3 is TGTGCCAGCAGTTCCCGACTAGCGGGAGCAGATACGCAGTATTTT. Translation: CASSSRLAGADTQYF.

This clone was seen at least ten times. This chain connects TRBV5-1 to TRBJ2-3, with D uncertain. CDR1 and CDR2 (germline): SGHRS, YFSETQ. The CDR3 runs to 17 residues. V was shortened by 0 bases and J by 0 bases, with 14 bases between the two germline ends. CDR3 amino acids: CASSLELIGRSTDTQYF. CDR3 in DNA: TGCGCCAGCAGCTTGGAATTGATCGGTCGAAGCACAGATACGCAGTATTTT. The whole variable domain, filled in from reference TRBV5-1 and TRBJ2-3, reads KAGVTQTPRYLIKTRGQQVTLSCSPISGHRSVSWYQQTPGQGLQFLFEYFSETQRNKGNFPGRFSGRQFSNSRSEMNVSTLELGDSALYLCASSLELIGRSTDTQYFGPGTRLTVL.

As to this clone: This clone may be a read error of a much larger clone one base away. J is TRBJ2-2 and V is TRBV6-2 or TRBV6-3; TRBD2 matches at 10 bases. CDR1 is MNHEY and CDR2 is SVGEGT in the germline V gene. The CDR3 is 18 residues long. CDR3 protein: CASSIPRASGSNTEELFF. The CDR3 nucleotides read TGTGCCAGCAGTATTCCCCGGGCTAGCGGGAGTAACACCGAGGAGCTGTTTTTT.

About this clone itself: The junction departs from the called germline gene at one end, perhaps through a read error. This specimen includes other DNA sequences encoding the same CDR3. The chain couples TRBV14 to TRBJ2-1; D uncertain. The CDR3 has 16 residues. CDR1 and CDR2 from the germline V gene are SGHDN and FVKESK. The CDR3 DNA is TGTGCCAGCAGCGATCCAACTGCCCGTCCTTACAATGGGCAGTTCTTC. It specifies CASSDPTARPYNGQFF.

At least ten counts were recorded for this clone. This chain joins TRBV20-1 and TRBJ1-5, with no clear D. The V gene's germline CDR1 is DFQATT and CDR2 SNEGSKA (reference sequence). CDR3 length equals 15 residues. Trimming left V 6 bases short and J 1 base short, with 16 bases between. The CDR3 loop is CSATNFPLSNQPQHF. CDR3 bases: TGCAGTGCCACGAACTTTCCTCTCAGCAATCAGCCCCAGCATTTT.

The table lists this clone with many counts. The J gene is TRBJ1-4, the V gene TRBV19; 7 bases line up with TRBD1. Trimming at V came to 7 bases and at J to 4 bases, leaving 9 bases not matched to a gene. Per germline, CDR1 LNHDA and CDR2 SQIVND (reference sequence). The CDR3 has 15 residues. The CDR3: CASNPGDRVNEKLFF. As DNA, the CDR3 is TGTGCCAGTAACCCAGGAGACAGGGTTAATGAAAAACTGTTTTTT.

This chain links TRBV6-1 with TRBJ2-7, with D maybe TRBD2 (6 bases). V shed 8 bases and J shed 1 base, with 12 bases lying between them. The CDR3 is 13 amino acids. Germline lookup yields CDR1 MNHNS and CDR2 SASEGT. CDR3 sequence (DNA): TGTGCCAGCGGCGCGGGGAGTTCCTACGAGCAGTACTTC. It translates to CASGAGSSYEQYF.

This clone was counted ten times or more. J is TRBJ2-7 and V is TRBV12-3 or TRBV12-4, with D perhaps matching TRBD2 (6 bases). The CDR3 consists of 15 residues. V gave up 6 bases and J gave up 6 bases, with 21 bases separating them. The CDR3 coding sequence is TGTGCCAGCAGGAGAGCGGGCCTGGTCTCTGGCGAGCAGTACTTC. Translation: CASRRAGLVSGEQYF.

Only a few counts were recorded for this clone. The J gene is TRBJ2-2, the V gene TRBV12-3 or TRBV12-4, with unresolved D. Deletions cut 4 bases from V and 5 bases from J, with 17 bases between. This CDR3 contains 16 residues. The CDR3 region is CASSYSNGPGTGELFF. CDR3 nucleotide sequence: TGTGCCAGCAGTTACTCTAATGGCCCCGGTACCGGGGAGCTGTTTTTT.

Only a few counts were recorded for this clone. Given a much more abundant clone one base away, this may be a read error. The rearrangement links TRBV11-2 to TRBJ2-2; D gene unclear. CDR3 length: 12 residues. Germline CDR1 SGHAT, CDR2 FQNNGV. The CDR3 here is CASSFYTVELFF. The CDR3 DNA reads TGTGCCAGCAGCTTTTACACCGTGGAGCTGTTTTTT.

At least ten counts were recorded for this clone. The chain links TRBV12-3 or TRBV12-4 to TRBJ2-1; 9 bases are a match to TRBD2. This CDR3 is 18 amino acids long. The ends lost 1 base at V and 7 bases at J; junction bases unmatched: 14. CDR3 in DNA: TGTGCCAGCAGTTTAGGAGGGCGACTAGCGGTAGGGGTTAATGAGCAGTTCTTC. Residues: CASSLGGRLAVGVNEQFF.

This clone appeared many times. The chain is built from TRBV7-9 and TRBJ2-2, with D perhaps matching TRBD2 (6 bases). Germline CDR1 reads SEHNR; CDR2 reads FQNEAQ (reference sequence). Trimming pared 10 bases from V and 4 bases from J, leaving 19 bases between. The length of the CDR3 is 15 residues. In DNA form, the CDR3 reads TGTGCCACCCCATCGGGGAGGCCGGGCACCGGGGAGCTGTTTTTT. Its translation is CATPSGRPGTGELFF.

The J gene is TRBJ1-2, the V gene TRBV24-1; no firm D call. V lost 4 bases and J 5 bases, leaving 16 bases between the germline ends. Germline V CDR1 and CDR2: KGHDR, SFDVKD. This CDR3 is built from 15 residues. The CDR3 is CATSDHARPGYGYTF. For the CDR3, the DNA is TGTGCCACCAGTGACCATGCCCGTCCGGGATATGGCTACACCTTC.

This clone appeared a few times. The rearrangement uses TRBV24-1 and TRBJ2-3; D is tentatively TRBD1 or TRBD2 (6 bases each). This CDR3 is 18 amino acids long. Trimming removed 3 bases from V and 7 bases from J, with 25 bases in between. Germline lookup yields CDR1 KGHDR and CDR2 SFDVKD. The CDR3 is CATSDPLELDRGRNTQYF. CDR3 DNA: TGTGCCACCAGTGATCCTCTGGAGCTAGACCGGGGGCGGAATACGCAGTATTTT.

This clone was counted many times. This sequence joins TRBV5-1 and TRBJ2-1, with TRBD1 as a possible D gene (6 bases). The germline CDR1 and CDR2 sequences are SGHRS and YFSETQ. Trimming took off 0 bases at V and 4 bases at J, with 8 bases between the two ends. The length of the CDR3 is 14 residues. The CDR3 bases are TGCGCCAGCAGCTTGGGGCAGGGGTACAATGAGCAGTTCTTC. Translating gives CASSLGQGYNEQFF.

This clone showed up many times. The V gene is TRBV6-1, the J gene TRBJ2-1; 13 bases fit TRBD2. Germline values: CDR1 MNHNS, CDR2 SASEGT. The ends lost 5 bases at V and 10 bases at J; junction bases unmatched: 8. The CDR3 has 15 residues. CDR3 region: CASSSTSGGVGEQFF. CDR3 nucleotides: TGTGCCAGCAGTTCTACTAGCGGGGGGGTCGGGGAGCAGTTCTTC.

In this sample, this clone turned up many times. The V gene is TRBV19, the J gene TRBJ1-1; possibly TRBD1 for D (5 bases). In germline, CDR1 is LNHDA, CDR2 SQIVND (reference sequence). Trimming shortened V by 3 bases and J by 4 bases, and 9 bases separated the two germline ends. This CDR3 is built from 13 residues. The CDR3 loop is CASSMTGVTEAFF. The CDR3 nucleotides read TGTGCCAGTAGTATGACGGGGGTCACTGAAGCTTTCTTT.

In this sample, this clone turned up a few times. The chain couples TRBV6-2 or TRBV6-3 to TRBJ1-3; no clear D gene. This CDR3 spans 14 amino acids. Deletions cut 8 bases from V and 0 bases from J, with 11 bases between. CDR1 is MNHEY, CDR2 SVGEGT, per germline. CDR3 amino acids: CASGGPVSGNTIYF. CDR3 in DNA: TGTGCCAGCGGCGGGCCCGTCTCTGGAAACACCATATATTTT.

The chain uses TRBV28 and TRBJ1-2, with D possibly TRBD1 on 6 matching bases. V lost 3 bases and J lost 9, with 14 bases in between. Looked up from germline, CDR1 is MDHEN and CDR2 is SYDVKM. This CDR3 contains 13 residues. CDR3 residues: CASSLGGAVSYTF. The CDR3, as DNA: TGTGCCAGCAGTTTGGGGGGGGCCGTCAGCTACACCTTC.

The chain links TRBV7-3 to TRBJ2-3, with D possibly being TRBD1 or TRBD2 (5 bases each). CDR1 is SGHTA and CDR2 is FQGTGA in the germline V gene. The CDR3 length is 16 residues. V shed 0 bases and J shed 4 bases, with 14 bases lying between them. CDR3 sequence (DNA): TGTGCCAGCAGCTTAACGGGGACCGCCGTGGCAGATACGCAGTATTTT. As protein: CASSLTGTAVADTQYF.

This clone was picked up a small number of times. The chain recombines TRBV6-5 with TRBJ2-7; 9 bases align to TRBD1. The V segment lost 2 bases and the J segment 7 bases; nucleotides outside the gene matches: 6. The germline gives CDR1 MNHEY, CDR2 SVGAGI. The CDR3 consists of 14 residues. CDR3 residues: CASSYGTGPWEQYF. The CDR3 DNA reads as TGTGCCAGCAGTTACGGGACAGGGCCGTGGGAGCAGTACTTC.

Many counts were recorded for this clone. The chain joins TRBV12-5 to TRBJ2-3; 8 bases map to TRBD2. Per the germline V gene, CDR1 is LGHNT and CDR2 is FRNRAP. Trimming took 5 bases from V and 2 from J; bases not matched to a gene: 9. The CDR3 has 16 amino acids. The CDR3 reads CASGPGVAGPTDTQYF. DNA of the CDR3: TGTGCTAGTGGTCCCGGGGTAGCGGGACCCACAGATACGCAGTATTTT.

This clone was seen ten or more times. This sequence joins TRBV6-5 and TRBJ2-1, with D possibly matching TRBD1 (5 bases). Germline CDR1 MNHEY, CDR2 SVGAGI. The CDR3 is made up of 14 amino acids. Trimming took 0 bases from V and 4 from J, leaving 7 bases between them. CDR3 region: CASSYSTAYNEQFF. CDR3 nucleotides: TGTGCCAGCAGTTACTCGACAGCTTACAATGAGCAGTTCTTC.

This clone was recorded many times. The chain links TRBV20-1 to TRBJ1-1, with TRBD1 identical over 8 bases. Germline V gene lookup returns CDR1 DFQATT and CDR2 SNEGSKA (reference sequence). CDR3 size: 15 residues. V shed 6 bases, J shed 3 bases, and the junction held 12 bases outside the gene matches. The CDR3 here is CSAGERQGMYTEAFF. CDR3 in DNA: TGCAGTGCGGGGGAGAGACAGGGGATGTACACTGAAGCTTTCTTT.

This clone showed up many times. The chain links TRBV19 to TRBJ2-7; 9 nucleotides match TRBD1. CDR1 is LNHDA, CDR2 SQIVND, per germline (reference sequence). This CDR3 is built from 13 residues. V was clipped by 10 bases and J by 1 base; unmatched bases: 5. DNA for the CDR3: TGTGCCACAACAGGGGGCTCATCCTACGAGCAGTACTTC. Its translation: CATTGGSSYEQYF. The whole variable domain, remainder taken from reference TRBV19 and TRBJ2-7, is DGGITQSPKYLFRKEGQNVTLSCEQNLNHDAMYWYRQDPGQGLRLIYYSQIVNDFQKGDIAEGYSVSREKKESFPLTVTSAQKNPTAFYLCATTGGSSYEQYFGPGTRLTVT.

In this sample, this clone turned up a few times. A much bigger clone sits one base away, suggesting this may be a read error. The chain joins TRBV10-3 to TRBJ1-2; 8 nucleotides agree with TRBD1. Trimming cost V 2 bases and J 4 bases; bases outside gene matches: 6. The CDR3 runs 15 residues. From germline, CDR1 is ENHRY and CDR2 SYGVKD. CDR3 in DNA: TGTGCCATCAGTGAGGGGACAGGTAGTCGCTATGGCTACACCTTC. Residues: CAISEGTGSRYGYTF.